These 16 T cell receptor beta chains were sequenced from one sample in a study of T cells after yellow fever vaccination. One entry per CDR3 protein, called by TCRdb with MiXCR from the 5' RACE reads. The table lists under 200,000 distinct CDR3 sequences, around 10% of them singletons. Material: CD8+ T cells sorted from PBMCs, obtained 15 days after the yellow fever booster vaccination. These receptors all come from a man between 18 and 29 years old who received the YFV17D yellow fever vaccine.

The rearrangement uses TRBV25-1 and TRBJ1-6; the D is unclear. The ends were cut back, 5 bases at V and 6 bases at J, with 5 bases in the middle. This CDR3 has 12 amino acids. Germline V gives CDR1 MGHDK, CDR2 SYGVNS. CDR3 in DNA: TGTGCCAGCAGTTACGGTAATTCACCCCTCCACTTT. Amino acid sequence: CASSYGNSPLHF.

This clonotype was seen a few times. V and J are TRBV6-2 or TRBV6-3 and TRBJ1-6; D unclear. Germline lookup yields CDR1 MNHEY and CDR2 SVGEGT. CDR3 size: 12 residues. V was shortened by 2 bases and J by 10 bases, with 6 bases between the two germline ends. CDR3 in amino acids: CASSYGSSPLHF. As DNA, the CDR3 is TGTGCCAGCAGTTACGGGAGCTCACCCCTCCACTTT.

The CDR3 DNA reads as TGCAGCGTTGAAACGGCCTCATCCTACGAGCAGTACTTC. It encodes CSVETASSYEQYF. The chain carries TRBV29-1 and TRBJ2-7, with D unclear. Trimming stripped 2 bases from V and 1 base from J, with 9 bases between. CDR1 and CDR2 (germline): SQVTM, ANQGSEA. The CDR3 loop spans 13 amino acids.

The rearrangement joins TRBV12-3 or TRBV12-4 to TRBJ2-7; 9 bases fit TRBD1. V trimming: 6 bases; J trimming: 3 bases; junction bases outside the gene matches: 3. The CDR3 extends over 13 amino acids. CDR3: CASSDRGFYEQYF. The CDR3 DNA reads TGTGCCAGCAGCGACAGGGGGTTCTACGAGCAGTACTTC.

The chain carries TRBV7-4 and TRBJ1-2; D uncertain. The CDR3 spans 15 residues. V shed 5 bases and J shed 7 bases, with 20 bases lying between them. Germline V gives CDR1 SGHVT, CDR2 SQSDAQ. The CDR3: CASSLPRKGLGGYTF. The CDR3, as DNA: TGTGCCAGCAGCCTCCCCCGGAAAGGGTTGGGTGGCTACACCTTC.

The gene calls are TRBV21-1 and TRBJ2-5. TRBV21-1 is tagged as a pseudogene. The CDR3 loop spans 14 amino acids. Here the CDR3 DNA reads TGTGCCAGCAGCAAACGGCAGTGCTTGGGGACCCAGTACTTC. Amino acids: CASSKRQCLGTQYF.

This chain joins TRBV11-2 and TRBJ2-7; 7 nucleotides match TRBD1. Per germline, CDR1 SGHAT and CDR2 FQNNGV. The CDR3 has 17 amino acids. The ends lost 3 bases at V and 2 bases at J; junction bases unmatched: 13. CDR3 loop: CASSFTALTGITYEQYF. The DNA of the CDR3 is TGTGCCAGCAGCTTTACGGCTTTGACAGGGATCACCTACGAGCAGTACTTC.

This clonotype showed up just a few times. The chain combines TRBV12-3 or TRBV12-4 with TRBJ1-3; no clear D gene. Trimming left V 0 bases short and J 2 bases short, with 8 bases between. The CDR3 has 15 residues. The CDR3 coding sequence is TGTGCCAGCAGTTTAGCGTCAGGTACTGGAAACACCATATATTTT. It codes for CASSLASGTGNTIYF.

This clonotype came up a few times. This chain links TRBV20-1 with TRBJ2-7, with 10 bases identical to TRBD2. CDR3 size: 17 residues. Germline V gene sequence: CDR1 DFQATT, CDR2 SNEGSKA (reference sequence). With V trimmed by 5 bases and J by 3 bases, 16 bases remained unmatched. The CDR3: CSAGFQTGTSDFYEQYF. The DNA for the CDR3 is TGCAGTGCTGGATTCCAGACCGGGACTAGCGACTTCTACGAGCAGTACTTC.

The chain recombines TRBV4-1 with TRBJ2-5; D is tentatively TRBD1 or TRBD2 (5 bases each). This CDR3 is built from 14 residues. Germline-derived CDR1 and CDR2 are MGHRA and YSYEKL. V was shortened by 2 bases and J by 5 bases, with 12 bases between the two germline ends. The CDR3 region is CASSQLQGVETQYF. CDR3 nucleotides: TGCGCCAGCAGCCAACTTCAGGGAGTGGAGACCCAGTACTTC.

The chain carries TRBV6-2 or TRBV6-3 and TRBJ2-5, with D unresolved. Germline V gives CDR1 MNHEY, CDR2 SVGEGT. Trimming removed 5 bases from V and 5 bases from J, with 15 bases in between. CDR3 length: 14 residues. The CDR3 DNA reads as TGTGCCAGCAGTCCTCCCGACGGGCGGGAGACCCAGTACTTC. The encoded protein is CASSPPDGRETQYF.

The V gene is TRBV12-3 or TRBV12-4, the J gene TRBJ1-2; TRBD1 is a possible D gene (6 bases). The CDR3 spans 11 residues. V shed 5 bases and J shed 8 bases, with 9 bases lying between them. This chain's CDR3 is CASSPGQGYTF. In DNA form, the CDR3 reads TGTGCCAGCAGTCCCGGACAGGGCTACACCTTC.

The gene calls are TRBV11-2 and TRBJ2-5; D not resolved. V lost 3 bases and J 2 bases, leaving 7 bases between the germline ends. The CDR3 length is 13 residues. Germline loops: CDR1 SGHAT, CDR2 FQNNGV. The CDR3, as DNA: TGTGCCAGCAGCTTTATCGGGCAAGAGACCCAGTACTTC. This sequence encodes CASSFIGQETQYF.

This clonotype was observed a handful of times. V gene TRBV27 combines with J gene TRBJ2-2, with 9 nucleotides matching TRBD2. The V gene end was trimmed by 6 bases and the J gene end by 5 bases; junction bases not matched to a gene: 19. The CDR3 has 19 residues. From germline, CDR1 is MNHEY and CDR2 SMNVEV (reference sequence). The CDR3 DNA reads as TGTGCCAGCAGCCCTTCGAGGATCGCGGGGGGGCCGGCGACCGGGGAGCTGTTTTTT. This codes for CASSPSRIAGGPATGELFF.

This clonotype was seen a handful of times. This sequence joins TRBV3-1 and TRBJ1-2, with a weak D call TRBD1 (5 bases). Trimming left V 7 bases short and J 0 bases short, with 15 bases between. Germline CDR1 reads LGHDT; CDR2 reads YNNKEL (reference sequence). The CDR3 sequence is 15 residues long. The CDR3 nucleotides are TGTGCCAGCAACCCCCGCCCAGGGTCTAACTATGGCTACACCTTC. This codes for CASNPRPGSNYGYTF.

The chain carries TRBV5-1 and TRBJ2-3; TRBD1 matches at 8 bases. The germline V gene encodes CDR1 SGHRS and CDR2 YFSETQ. J was trimmed by 1 base and V by 4 bases; bases with no gene match: 14. The CDR3 sequence is 18 residues long. CDR3 in DNA: TGCGCCAGCAGCGCCGGCCTCTACAGGGGGGAACGCACAGATACGCAGTATTTT. It codes for CASSAGLYRGERTDTQYF.